This TCR beta chain was identified during a study of Ad26.COV2.S vaccination and SARS-CoV-2 variants (dated by TCRdb to about 2021). For the study in its entirety: Donors in the vaccine arm were drawn from COV1001, a multicentre, randomized, double-blind, placebo-controlled phase I-IIa trial testing Ad26.COV2.S in healthy adults. Dosing of Ad26.COV2.S was intramuscular, at either 5x10^10 or 1x10^11 viral particles, delivered as one shot or as two shots spaced 56 days apart. Participants in the trial were split at random into five groups of five each, receiving low-dose or high-dose Ad26.COV2.S once or twice, or else placebo on both occasions. TCRbeta repertoire sequencing served as the tool for gauging how specific and how broad the SARS-CoV-2-reactive T cell receptors were following Ad26.COV2.S vaccination. Investigators did not know the trial group allocation while performing experiments and assessing outcomes. A total of about 30 samples were included in the TCR-sequenced set, comprising around 19 Ad26.COV2.S vaccine recipients, 5 placebo recipients and 8 SARS-CoV-2 convalescent individuals. Study-wide conclusions, independent of this receptor: Vaccine and placebo recipients had comparable non-spike TCR breadth, which fits with the vaccine containing only spike. After vaccination, spike-specific CD8+ and CD4+ T cell responses were reported to show substantial breadth. Higher spike-specific TCR breadth was observed in Ad26.COV2.S recipients than in placebo recipients (P = 0.0014). Comparing responses between vaccine doses or regimens was not something the study was powered to do. According to the authors, total T cell responses may have been underestimated by the TCR breadth and depth analyses.

Read against the paper, the sample's treatment or condition label means: about 20 received Ad26.COV2.S at low or high dose, single or two shots; about 5 received placebo; per-sample allocation not given. Repertoires of vaccine and placebo recipients were sequenced from samples collected on day 63 after the first injection. Cohort 1b enrolled roughly 25 adults aged 18-55 years at a single site in Boston, USA, between 29 July and 7 August 2020. As a vaccine, Ad26.COV2.S was a replication-incompetent adenovirus type 26 vector that expressed a prefusion-stabilized SARS-CoV-2 spike protein derived from the original Wuhan strain. CDR1 SEHNR and CDR2 FQNEAQ were looked up in the germline V gene (reference sequence). Deletion took 1 base off V and 8 bases off J, with a span of 18 bases between the germline ends. The CDR3 numbers 16 residues from cysteine through phenylalanine. Of all the DNA, just the CDR3 is kept, 48 bases in frame from base 1.

The immunoSEQ Assay was used to sequence TCRbeta CDR3 regions. After extraction, genomic DNA underwent amplification by bias-controlled multiplex PCR, followed by high-throughput sequencing. In the original analysis: Collapsing and filtering of sequences were performed to quantify the absolute abundance of each unique TCRbeta CDR3 region. T cell fraction was estimated by normalizing TCRbeta template counts to usable DNA, with usable DNA measured through amplification of reference genes found in all nucleated cells. Repertoire TCRs were annotated as SARS-CoV-2-specific by exact matching of V gene, CDR3 amino acid sequence and J gene to a known reactive TCR set. The reference SARS-CoV-2 TCR set was derived from MIRA and filtered for enrichment in COVID-19-positive ImmuneCODE repertoires, a step that removed public or cross-reactive TCRs. Using the MIRA antigens, annotated TCRs were further analysed by specific ORF or by position within an ORF. Depth was the summed frequency of annotated unique rearrangements, while breadth was defined as annotated unique rearrangements over total unique productive rearrangements. TCR breadth was compared between groups using two-sided Wilcoxon rank-sum tests. TCRdb obtained this table from immuneACCESS and retained in-frame rearrangements with V and J assigned. These tables miss some clones; where compared with another copy, unresolved V genes account for less than half of the shortfall, and the remainder is unexplained. Clonal size and the V and J genes are those of that table, whereas D and trimming came from the DNA. For this sample the table gives a few hundred thousand clones, of which roughly 87% were detected only once. The ten largest clones take up 3.4% of the sample.

This clone was counted only a few times. Its antigen remains undetermined. No base-level quality is on record; no much larger clone is a single base apart. The rearranged segments are TRBV7-9 and TRBJ2-1; 6 matching bases give a weak D call of TRBD2. The clonotype originates from a person between 18 and 65 years old who received the Ad26.COV2.S COVID-19 vaccine or a placebo. Sequences were derived from peripheral blood, sampled in a trial of Ad26.COV2.S vaccine versus placebo. For the CDR3, the sequence is CASSLVQGLIWDEQFF. Read as DNA, the sequence is TGTGCCAGCAGCTTAGTCCAGGGACTGATCTGGGATGAGCAGTTCTTC.